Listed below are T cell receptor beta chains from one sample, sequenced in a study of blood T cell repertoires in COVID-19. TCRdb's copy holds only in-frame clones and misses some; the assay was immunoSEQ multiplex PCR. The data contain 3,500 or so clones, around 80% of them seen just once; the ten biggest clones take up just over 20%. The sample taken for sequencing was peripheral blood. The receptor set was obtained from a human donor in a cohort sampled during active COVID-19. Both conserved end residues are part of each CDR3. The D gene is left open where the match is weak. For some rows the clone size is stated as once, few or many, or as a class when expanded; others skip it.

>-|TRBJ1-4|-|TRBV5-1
CASSAGTQTSEKLFF
TGCGCCAGCAGCGCCGGGACACAAACAAGTGAAAAACTGTTTTTT
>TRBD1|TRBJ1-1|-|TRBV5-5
CASSLDSDRGRGWAFF
TGTGCCAGCAGCTTGGATTCGGACAGGGGGCGCGGATGGGCTTTCTTT
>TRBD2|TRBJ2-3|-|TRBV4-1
CASSQRGASGSTDTQYF
TGCGCCAGCAGCCAAAGGGGCGCTAGCGGAAGCACAGATACGCAGTATTTT
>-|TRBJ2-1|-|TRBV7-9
CASSLIVNEQFF
TGTGCCAGCAGCTTAATAGTCAATGAGCAGTTCTTC
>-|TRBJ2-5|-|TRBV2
CASRSGWETQYF
TGTGCCAGCAGATCAGGGTGGGAGACCCAGTACTTC
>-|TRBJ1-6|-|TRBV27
CASSLSQGRSYNSPLHF
TGTGCCAGCAGTTTATCGCAGGGGCGCTCCTATAATTCACCCCTCCACTTT
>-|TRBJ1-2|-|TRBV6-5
CASSYRSQGRGYTF
TGTGCCAGCAGTTACCGGAGCCAGGGTAGGGGCTACACCTTC
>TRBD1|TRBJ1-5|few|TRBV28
CASRTGAYSNQPQHF
TGTGCCAGCAGAACAGGGGCATATAGCAATCAGCCCCAGCATTTT
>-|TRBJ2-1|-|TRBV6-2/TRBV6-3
CASSYNNNEQFF
TGTGCCAGCAGTTACAATAACAATGAGCAGTTCTTC
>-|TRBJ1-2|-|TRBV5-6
CASSQAVTYGYTF
TGTGCCAGCAGCCAAGCAGTGACTTATGGCTACACCTTC
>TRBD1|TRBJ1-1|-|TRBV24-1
CATPQPGQEGDTEAFF
TGTGCCACTCCTCAGCCCGGACAGGAGGGGGACACTGAAGCTTTCTTT
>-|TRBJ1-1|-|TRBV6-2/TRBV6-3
CASSGVGRNTEAFF
TGTGCCAGCAGCGGTGTGGGCAGGAACACTGAAGCTTTCTTT
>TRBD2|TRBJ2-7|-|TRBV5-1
CASSLRPAGGSYEQYF
TGCGCCAGCAGCTTGAGGCCAGCGGGGGGCTCCTACGAGCAGTACTTC
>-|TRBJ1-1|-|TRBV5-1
CASSLEQKNTEAFF
TGCGCCAGCAGCTTGGAACAAAAGAACACTGAAGCTTTCTTT
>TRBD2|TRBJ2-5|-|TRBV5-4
CASSLSLAGGRQETQYF
TGTGCCAGCAGCTTGAGTCTAGCGGGGGGACGCCAAGAGACCCAGTACTTC
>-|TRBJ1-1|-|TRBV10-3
CAIRPGQTLTAEAFF
TGTGCCATCAGACCGGGTCAGACCTTGACTGCTGAAGCTTTCTTT
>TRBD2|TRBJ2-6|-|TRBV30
CAWSTPGGAASGANVLTF
TGTGCCTGGAGTACCCCGGGGGGGGCGGCATCTGGGGCCAACGTCCTGACTTTC
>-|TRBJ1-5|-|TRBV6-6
CASSYMGASNQPQHF
TGTGCCAGCAGTTACATGGGGGCGAGCAATCAGCCCCAGCATTTT
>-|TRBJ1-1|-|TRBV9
CASSPRQVNMNTEAFF
TGTGCCAGCAGCCCGAGACAGGTTAACATGAACACTGAAGCTTTCTTT
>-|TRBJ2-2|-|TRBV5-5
CASSLPGELFF
TGTGCCAGCAGCCTCCCCGGGGAGCTGTTTTTT
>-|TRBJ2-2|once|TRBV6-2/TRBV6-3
CASSYVAGGTGELFF
TGTGCCAGCAGTTACGTTGCAGGAGGGACCGGGGAGCTGTTTTTT
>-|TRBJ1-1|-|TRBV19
CASSRQGKTEAFF
TGTGCCAGTAGTCGGCAGGGGAAGACTGAAGCTTTCTTT
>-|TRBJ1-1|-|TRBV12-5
CASAREVAEAFF
TGTGCTAGTGCACGAGAAGTCGCTGAAGCTTTCTTT
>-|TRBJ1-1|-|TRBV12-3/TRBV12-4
CASSFSGWTEAFF
TGTGCCAGCAGTTTTTCAGGTTGGACTGAAGCTTTCTTT
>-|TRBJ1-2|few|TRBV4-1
CASGGEASSNYGYTF
TGCGCCAGCGGGGGGGAAGCCTCCTCTAACTATGGCTACACCTTC
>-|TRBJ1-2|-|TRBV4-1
CASNSGAFLDGYTF
TGCGCCAGCAACTCAGGCGCCTTCCTTGATGGCTACACCTTC
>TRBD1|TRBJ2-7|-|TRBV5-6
CASSLAGRGREQYF
TGTGCCAGCAGCTTGGCCGGCAGGGGGCGAGAGCAGTACTTC
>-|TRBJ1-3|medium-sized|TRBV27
CASSFSPDSGNTIYF
TGTGCCAGCAGTTTTTCACCGGACAGTGGAAACACCATATATTTT
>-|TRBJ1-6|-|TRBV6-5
CASSPRQRNSPLHF
TGTGCCAGCAGCCCCCGACAGAGAAATTCACCCCTCCACTTT
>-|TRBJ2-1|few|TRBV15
CATSRVDYNEQFF
TGTGCCACCAGCAGAGTAGATTACAATGAGCAGTTCTTC
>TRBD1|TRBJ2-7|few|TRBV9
CARGDQSQGAYEQYF
TGTGCCAGAGGGGACCAATCACAGGGGGCTTACGAGCAGTACTTC
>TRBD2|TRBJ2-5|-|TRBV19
CASSGSGGSQETQYF
TGTGCCAGTAGCGGTAGCGGGGGGTCCCAAGAGACCCAGTACTTC
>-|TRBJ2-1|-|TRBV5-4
CASRRDPAYNEQFF
TGTGCCAGCAGGCGGGACCCCGCCTACAATGAGCAGTTCTTC
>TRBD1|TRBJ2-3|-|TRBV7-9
CASSLVLRTGNTDTQYF
TGTGCCAGCAGCTTAGTGCTTCGGACAGGGAACACAGATACGCAGTATTTT
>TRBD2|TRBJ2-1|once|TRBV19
CASRIGASGLNEQFF
TGTGCCAGTCGGATCGGGGCTAGCGGACTCAATGAGCAGTTCTTC
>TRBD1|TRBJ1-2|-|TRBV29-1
CSVETGDGYTF
TGCAGCGTTGAGACAGGGGATGGCTACACCTTC
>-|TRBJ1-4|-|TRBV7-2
CASSLRAGRSEKLFF
TGTGCCAGCAGCTTGAGGGCAGGGAGGAGTGAAAAACTGTTTTTT
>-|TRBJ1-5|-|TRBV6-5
CASRWGLSFAQHF
TGTGCCAGCCGTTGGGGCCTATCCTTCGCCCAGCATTTT
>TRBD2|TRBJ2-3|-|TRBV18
CASSPPRAGGPDTQYF
TGTGCCAGCTCACCACCTCGTGCGGGAGGACCAGATACGCAGTATTTT
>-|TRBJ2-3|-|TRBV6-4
CASSALGPVNTQYF
TGTGCCAGCAGTGCCCTCGGTCCGGTGAATACGCAGTATTTT
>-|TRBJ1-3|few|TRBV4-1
CASRDRSLSGNTIYF
TGCGCCAGCAGAGACAGGTCTCTCTCTGGAAACACCATATATTTT
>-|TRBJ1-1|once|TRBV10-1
CASSAKRGDPEAFF
TGCGCCAGCAGTGCAAAACGGGGGGACCCTGAAGCTTTCTTT
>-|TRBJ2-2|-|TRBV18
CASSPRVGPTGELFF
TGTGCCAGCTCACCCAGGGTCGGACCCACCGGGGAGCTGTTTTTT
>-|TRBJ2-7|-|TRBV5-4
CASSFGQTYEQYF
TGTGCCAGCAGCTTTGGACAGACCTACGAGCAGTACTTC
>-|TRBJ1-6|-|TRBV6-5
CASKDSYNSPLHF
TGTGCCAGCAAGGACAGTTATAATTCACCCCTCCACTTT
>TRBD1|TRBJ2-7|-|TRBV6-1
CASSEQSGQGQYF
TGTGCCAGCAGTGAACAGTCGGGACAGGGGCAGTACTTC
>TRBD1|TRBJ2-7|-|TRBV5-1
CASRYQGAYEQYF
TGCGCCAGCAGGTATCAGGGGGCCTACGAGCAGTACTTC
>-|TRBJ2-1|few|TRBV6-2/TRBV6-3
CASSYGAGPNNEQFF
TGTGCCAGCAGTTACGGTGCAGGGCCAAACAATGAGCAGTTCTTC
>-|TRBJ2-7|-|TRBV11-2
CASSLGTGAYEQYF
TGTGCCAGCAGCTTGGGGACTGGGGCGTACGAGCAGTACTTC
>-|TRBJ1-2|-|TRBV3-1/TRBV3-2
CASSQDSARGSGYTF
TGTGCCAGCAGCCAAGATTCGGCCAGGGGATCCGGCTACACCTTC
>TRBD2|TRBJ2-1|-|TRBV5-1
CASNSGLSYNEQFF
TGCGCCAGCAATAGCGGGCTTTCCTACAATGAGCAGTTCTTC
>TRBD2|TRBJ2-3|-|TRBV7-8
CASSIQRGPTDTQYF
TGTGCCAGCAGCATCCAGCGGGGGCCCACAGATACGCAGTATTTT
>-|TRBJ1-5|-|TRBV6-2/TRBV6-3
CASSYSLLQPQHF
TGTGCCAGCAGTTACTCCCTACTTCAGCCCCAGCATTTT
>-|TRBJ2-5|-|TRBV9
CASSVEAGPKETQYF
TGTGCCAGCAGCGTAGAGGCAGGGCCCAAAGAGACCCAGTACTTC
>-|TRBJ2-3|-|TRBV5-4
CASSLAGGQSTQYF
TGTGCCAGCAGCTTGGCCGGAGGCCAAAGTACGCAGTATTTT
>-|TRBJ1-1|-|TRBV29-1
CSKIGNRGTEAFF
TGCAGCAAGATCGGAAACCGGGGCACTGAAGCTTTCTTT